Shown below are 15 T cell receptor beta chains from a single sample sequenced in a study of blood T cell repertoires in COVID-19. Libraries were prepared by immunoSEQ multiplex PCR; TCRdb keeps only in-frame clonotypes and omits some of them. The table has 90,000 or so clones, about 91% seen once. Sequencing was carried out using peripheral blood. These receptors all stem from a man between 60 and 75 years old with acute or convalescent COVID-19.

This chain connects TRBV24-1 to TRBJ1-2; 7 bases map to TRBD1. The CDR3 spans 16 residues. Germline V gene lookup returns CDR1 KGHDR and CDR2 SFDVKD. The J segment lost 8 bases and the V segment lost 4 bases, leaving 15 bases of the junction unmatched. The CDR3 nucleotides read TGTGCCACCAGTGACACCGGGACAGAGTCTCTTCGGGGCTACACCTTC. Encoded protein: CATSDTGTESLRGYTF.

This clone is a singleton in its sample. The chain has TRBV27 and TRBJ2-7, with a tentative D call TRBD2 (7 bases). V lost 4 bases and J 4 bases, leaving 14 bases between the germline ends. CDR1 and CDR2 from the germline V gene are MNHEY and SMNVEV (reference sequence). The length of the CDR3 is 14 residues. CDR3 loop: CASSSGGRVYEQYF. CDR3 in DNA: TGTGCCAGCAGTTCCGGGGGGCGCGTTTACGAGCAGTACTTC.

V and J are TRBV7-8 and TRBJ2-3; 9 bases match TRBD2. CDR3 size: 15 residues. Germline values: CDR1 SGHVS, CDR2 FQNEAQ. The V gene end was trimmed by 5 bases and the J gene end by 0 bases; junction bases not matched to a gene: 3. CDR3 loop: CASSTTSGSTDTQYF. The DNA of the CDR3 is TGTGCCAGCAGCACTACTAGCGGGAGCACAGATACGCAGTATTTT.

Only a few counts were recorded for this clone. The chain couples TRBV5-1 to TRBJ2-1; 8 bases are shared with TRBD1. The V segment lost 4 bases and the J segment 4 bases; nucleotides outside the gene matches: 10. Per germline, CDR1 SGHRS and CDR2 YFSETQ. This CDR3 region has 16 residues. The CDR3 is CASSPNAGQVYNEQFF. As DNA, the CDR3 is TGCGCCAGCAGCCCTAATGCGGGACAGGTATACAATGAGCAGTTCTTC.

J is TRBJ1-2 and V is TRBV5-4; D unresolved. V lost 0 bases to trimming and J lost 2 bases, with 11 bases between them. CDR3 length equals 15 residues. Germline lookup yields CDR1 SGHNT and CDR2 YYREEE (reference sequence). The CDR3 region is CASSLGGLRNYGYTF. Here the CDR3 DNA reads TGTGCCAGCAGCTTGGGAGGACTGAGAAACTATGGCTACACCTTC.

The chain carries TRBV24-1 and TRBJ1-5, with TRBD1 as a possible D gene (5 bases). This CDR3 comprises 14 residues. Trimming took off 2 bases at V and 7 bases at J, with 11 bases between the two ends. Germline V CDR1 and CDR2: KGHDR, SFDVKD. The DNA of the CDR3 is TGTGCCACCAGTGATTCTCGGGGGTGGCAGCCCCAGCATTTT. This gives the protein CATSDSRGWQPQHF.

This chain uses TRBV5-1 with TRBJ1-6; D is uncertain. The CDR3 extends over 15 amino acids. Trimming stripped 0 bases from V and 7 bases from J, with 11 bases between. Germline V CDR1 and CDR2: SGHRS, YFSETQ. The CDR3 protein is CASSLGEGWNSPLHF. The DNA of the CDR3 is TGCGCCAGCAGCTTGGGGGAGGGTTGGAATTCACCCCTCCACTTT. Variable domain in full (rest from reference TRBV5-1 and TRBJ1-6): KAGVTQTPRYLIKTRGQQVTLSCSPISGHRSVSWYQQTPGQGLQFLFEYFSETQRNKGNFPGRFSGRQFSNSRSEMNVSTLELGDSALYLCASSLGEGWNSPLHFGNGTRLTVT.

The chain couples TRBV10-1 to TRBJ2-3; 8 positions match TRBD2. The germline V gene has CDR1 WNHNN and CDR2 SYGVQD (reference sequence). CDR3 length: 15 residues. V lost 3 bases and J lost 4; bases outside the gene matches: 6. In nucleotides, the CDR3 is TGCGCCAGCAGTGATCCAGCGGGAGCCTCAGATACGCAGTATTTT. Its protein is CASSDPAGASDTQYF.

This clone showed up just once. The chain has TRBV29-1 and TRBJ2-1; 11 nucleotides agree with TRBD1. This CDR3 comprises 16 residues. After removal of 7 bases from V and 8 bases from J, the junction contained 16 bases not matched to a gene. Germline assignment: CDR1 SQVTM and CDR2 ANQGSEA. CDR3 nucleotide sequence: TGCAGCGCCCCCCCGGATGGGACAGGGGGGCTGGATGAGCAGTTCTTC. Translation: CSAPPDGTGGLDEQFF.

This clone was found once. CDR3 bases: TGTGCCAGCAGCTTACGGGAGGGTTTAGGAGATACGCAGTATTTT. As protein: CASSLREGLGDTQYF. The chain has TRBV7-3 and TRBJ2-3, with 8 bases identical to TRBD2. V gave up 2 bases and J gave up 5 bases; unmatched junction bases: 6. The V gene's germline CDR1 is SGHTA and CDR2 FQGTGA. The CDR3 is 15 residues long. The full variable domain, its missing parts supplied by reference TRBV7-3 and TRBJ2-3, is GAGVSQTPSNKVTEKGKYVELRCDPISGHTALYWYRQSLGQGPEFLIYFQGTGAADDSGLPNDRFFAVRPEGSVSTLKIQRTERGDSAVYLCASSLREGLGDTQYFGPGTRLTVL.

The rearrangement joins TRBV9 to TRBJ1-6, with 7 bases matching TRBD1. Germline CDR1 SGDLS, CDR2 YYNGEE. The CDR3 is 15 amino acids. J was trimmed by 5 bases and V by 4 bases; bases with no gene match: 6. The CDR3 region is CASSPGTADNSPLHF. The CDR3, as DNA: TGTGCCAGCAGCCCAGGGACAGCAGATAATTCACCCCTCCACTTT. Based on the CDR3 plus reference TRBV9 and TRBJ1-6, the full variable domain is DSGVTQTPKHLITATGQRVTLRCSPRSGDLSVYWYQQSLDQGLQFLIQYYNGEERAKGNILERFSAQQFPDLHSELNLSSLELGDSALYFCASSPGTADNSPLHFGNGTRLTVT.

This rearrangement joins TRBV2 to TRBJ1-2; 7 nucleotides line up with TRBD1. Germline loops: CDR1 SNHLY, CDR2 FYNNEI. The junction had 3 bases not matched to a gene; V was cut back by 6 bases and J by 5 bases. The CDR3 spans 12 residues. This chain's CDR3 is CASSGTDYGYTF. The CDR3 nucleotides are TGTGCCAGCAGCGGGACAGATTATGGCTACACCTTC.

The genes are TRBV6-6 and TRBJ1-1, with D unclear. In germline, CDR1 is MNHNY, CDR2 SVGAGI (reference sequence). Trimming took off 0 bases at V and 8 bases at J, with 13 bases between the two ends. There are 14 residues in the CDR3. The CDR3, as DNA: TGTGCCAGCAGTTACTCGAGTTCAGGTTCAGAAGCTTTCTTT. It yields the protein CASSYSSSGSEAFF.

The CDR3 is CASRAGTGTRRQYF. Written as DNA, the CDR3 is TGTGCCAGTAGGGCCGGGACAGGGACTCGGCGGCAGTACTTC. This chain connects TRBV19 to TRBJ2-7; 9 nucleotides line up with TRBD1. With V trimmed by 6 bases and J by 9 bases, 12 bases remained unmatched. The CDR3 length is 14 residues. Germline-derived CDR1 and CDR2 are LNHDA and SQIVND (reference sequence).

The chain combines TRBV21-1 with TRBJ2-1; the table assigns TRBD2, which was not confirmed against the DNA. TRBV21-1 represents a pseudogene. This CDR3 comprises 14 residues. CDR3 coding DNA: TGTGCCAGCAGCAAAGAGGACTACTACAATGAGCAGTTCTTC. Translation: CASSKEDYYNEQFF.